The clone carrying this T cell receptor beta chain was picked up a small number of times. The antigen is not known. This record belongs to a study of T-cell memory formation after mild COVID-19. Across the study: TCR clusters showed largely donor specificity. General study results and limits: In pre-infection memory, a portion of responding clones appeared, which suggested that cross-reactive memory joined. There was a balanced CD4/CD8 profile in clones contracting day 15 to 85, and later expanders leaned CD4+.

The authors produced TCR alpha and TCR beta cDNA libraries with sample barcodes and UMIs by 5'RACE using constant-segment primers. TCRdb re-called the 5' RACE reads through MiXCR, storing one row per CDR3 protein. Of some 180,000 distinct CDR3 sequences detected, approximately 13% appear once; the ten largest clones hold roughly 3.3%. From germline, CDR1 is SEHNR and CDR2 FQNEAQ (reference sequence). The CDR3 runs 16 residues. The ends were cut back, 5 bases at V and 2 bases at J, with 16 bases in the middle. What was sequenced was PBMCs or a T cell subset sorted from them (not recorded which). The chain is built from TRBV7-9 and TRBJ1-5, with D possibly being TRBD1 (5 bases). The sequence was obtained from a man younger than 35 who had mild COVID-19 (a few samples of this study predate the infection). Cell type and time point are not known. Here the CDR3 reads CASSRTNSQGNQPQHF. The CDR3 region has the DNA TGTGCCAGCAGCCGAACCAATTCACAGGGCAATCAGCCCCAGCATTTT.